This T cell receptor (beta chain) was documented in a study of T cell responses to AZD1222 COVID-19 vaccine. The study's findings and limits: Repertoires were obtained only post-peak T cell response. After two AZD1222 doses, spike-specific TCR breadth and depth rose versus day 0. The span of vaccine-associated CD4 TCRs extended across spike, with dominance at 160-218 and 743-854. Donors were largely white British and mainly female; clonal diversity was possibly underestimated.

In germline, CDR1 is SGHTA, CDR2 FQGNSA. The CDR3 extends over 16 amino acids. V was shortened by 3 bases and J by 3 bases, with 18 bases between the two germline ends. In regard to this clone: Its target is unknown.

Profiling relied on immunoSEQ multiplex PCR, and the TCRdb table lists in-frame clones only, not all of them. The sample lists more than 100,000 clones; around 90% were seen once. J is TRBJ2-7 and V is TRBV7-2; a weak D match, TRBD1 (5 bases). This specimen was peripheral blood, taken 28 days after the second AZD1222 dose. This clonotype originated in an adult who received the AZD1222 COVID-19 vaccine. The CDR3 DNA reads TGTGCCAGCAGCTTTGTAATCACAGGACCCGGCTACGAGCAGTACTTC. Protein sequence: CASSFVITGPGYEQYF.